This T cell receptor (beta chain) is from a study of T-cell memory formation after mild COVID-19. Via MiXCR, TCRdb re-called the 5' RACE reads, giving one row per CDR3 protein. The data show 250,000 to 300,000 distinct CDR3 sequences, about 16% seen once. Study outcomes and limitations: Later expanders leaned CD4+, whereas clones that contracted between day 15 and 85 were balanced CD4/CD8.

This clonotype was detected a few times. Its antigen is still unknown. Germline V gene data show CDR1 as LNHDA and CDR2 as SQIVND (reference sequence). Trimming stripped 0 bases from V and 2 bases from J, with 13 bases between. The CDR3 length is 16 residues. The TCR sequence derives from a man younger than 30 who had mild COVID-19 (a few samples of this study predate the infection). Cell type and time point are not known. This chain connects TRBV19 to TRBJ1-2, with a weak D call TRBD1 (5 bases). The sequencing sample was made of PBMCs or a T cell subset sorted from them (not recorded which). The CDR3 is CASSIDGAAQNYGYTF. DNA for the CDR3: TGTGCCAGTAGTATAGATGGGGCAGCACAAAACTATGGCTACACCTTC.